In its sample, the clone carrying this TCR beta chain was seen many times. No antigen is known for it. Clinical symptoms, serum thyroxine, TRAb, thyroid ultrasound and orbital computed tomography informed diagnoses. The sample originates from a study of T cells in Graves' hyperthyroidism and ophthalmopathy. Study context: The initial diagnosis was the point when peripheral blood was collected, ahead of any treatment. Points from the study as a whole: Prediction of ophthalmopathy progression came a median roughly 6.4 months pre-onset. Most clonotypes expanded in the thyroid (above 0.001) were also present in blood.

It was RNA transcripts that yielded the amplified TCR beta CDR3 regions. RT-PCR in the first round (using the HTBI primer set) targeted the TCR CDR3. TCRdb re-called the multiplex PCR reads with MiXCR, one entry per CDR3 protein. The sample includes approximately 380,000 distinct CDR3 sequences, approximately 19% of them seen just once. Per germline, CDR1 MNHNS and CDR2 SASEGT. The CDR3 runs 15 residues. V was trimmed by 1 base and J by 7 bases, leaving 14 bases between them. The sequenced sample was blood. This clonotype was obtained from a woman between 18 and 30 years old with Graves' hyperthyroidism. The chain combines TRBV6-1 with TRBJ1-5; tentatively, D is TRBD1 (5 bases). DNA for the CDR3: TGTGCCAGCAGTGAAGTGGGGGGGGGAAGCCAGCCCCAGCATTTT. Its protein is CASSEVGGGSQPQHF.